This T cell receptor beta chain was sequenced in a study of T-cell memory formation after mild COVID-19. This CDR3 spans 17 amino acids. V was clipped by 1 base and J by 5 bases, with 21 bases between them. In germline, CDR1 is SGDLS, CDR2 YYNGEE. Note on this clonotype: Its specificity is not known.

TCRdb re-called the 5' RACE reads through MiXCR, storing one row per CDR3 protein. Of about 49,000 distinct CDR3 sequences detected, around 7.3% appear once; the ten largest clones hold roughly 1.3%. Broader study findings: Contracting CD4+ clones sat mainly in CM and EM; CD8+ in EMRA.

The chain joins TRBV9 to TRBJ1-2; D uncertain. Sequencing was done on a sample of PBMCs or a T cell subset sorted from them (not recorded which). This receptor was identified in a man aged 18 to 30 who had mild COVID-19 (a few samples of this study predate the infection). Cell type and time point are not known. CDR3 in DNA: TGTGCCAGCAGCGTAACCTACGTTGCGGCCGGTCGGTATGGCTACACCTTC. Amino acid sequence: CASSVTYVAAGRYGYTF. Complete variable domain (other parts from reference TRBV9 and TRBJ1-2): DSGVTQTPKHLITATGQRVTLRCSPRSGDLSVYWYQQSLDQGLQFLIQYYNGEERAKGNILERFSAQQFPDLHSELNLSSLELGDSALYFCASSVTYVAAGRYGYTFGSGTRLTVV.